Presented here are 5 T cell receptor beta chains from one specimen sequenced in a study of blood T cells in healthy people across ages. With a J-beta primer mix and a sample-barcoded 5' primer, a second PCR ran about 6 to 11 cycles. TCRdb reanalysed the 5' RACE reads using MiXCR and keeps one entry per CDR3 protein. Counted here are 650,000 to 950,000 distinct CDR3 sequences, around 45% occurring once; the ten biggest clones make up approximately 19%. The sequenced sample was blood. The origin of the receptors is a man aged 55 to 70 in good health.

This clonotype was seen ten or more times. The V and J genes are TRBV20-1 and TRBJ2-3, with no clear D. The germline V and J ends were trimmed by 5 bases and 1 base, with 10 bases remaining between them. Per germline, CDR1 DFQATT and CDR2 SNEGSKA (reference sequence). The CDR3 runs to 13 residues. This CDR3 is CSAGPKRTDTQYF. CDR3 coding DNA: TGCAGTGCTGGGCCCAAGCGCACAGATACGCAGTATTTT.

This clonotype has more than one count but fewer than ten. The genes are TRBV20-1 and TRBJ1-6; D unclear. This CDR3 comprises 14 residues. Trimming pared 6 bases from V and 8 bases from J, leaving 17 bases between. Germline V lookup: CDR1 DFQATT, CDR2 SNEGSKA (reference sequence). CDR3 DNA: TGCAGTGCCAGCAAGGGTAATAGGGATTCACCCCTCCACTTT. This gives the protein CSASKGNRDSPLHF.

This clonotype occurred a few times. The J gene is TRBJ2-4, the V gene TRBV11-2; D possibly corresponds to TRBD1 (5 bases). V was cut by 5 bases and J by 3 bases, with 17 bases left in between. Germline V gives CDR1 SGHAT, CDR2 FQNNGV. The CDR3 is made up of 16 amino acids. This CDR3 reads CASSSDSVFGKNIQYF. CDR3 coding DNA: TGTGCCAGCAGCAGCGACAGTGTGTTCGGCAAAAACATTCAGTACTTC.

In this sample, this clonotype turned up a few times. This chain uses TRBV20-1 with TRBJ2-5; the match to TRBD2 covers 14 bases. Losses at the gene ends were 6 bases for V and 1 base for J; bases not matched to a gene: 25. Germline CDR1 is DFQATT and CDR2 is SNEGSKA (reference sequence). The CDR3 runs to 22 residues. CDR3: CSASPGKPGTSGGTSLQETQYF. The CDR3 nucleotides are TGCAGTGCCTCACCCGGCAAACCCGGGACTAGCGGGGGAACCTCCCTCCAAGAGACCCAGTACTTC.

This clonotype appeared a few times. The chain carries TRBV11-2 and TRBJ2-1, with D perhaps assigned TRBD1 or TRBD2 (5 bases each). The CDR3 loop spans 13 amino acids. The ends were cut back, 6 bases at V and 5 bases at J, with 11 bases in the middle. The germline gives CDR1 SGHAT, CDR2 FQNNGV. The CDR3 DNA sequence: TGTGCCAGCAGGGGACCGGGGAACAATGAGCAGTTCTTC. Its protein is CASRGPGNNEQFF. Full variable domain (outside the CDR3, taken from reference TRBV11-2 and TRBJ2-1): EAGVAQSPRYKIIEKRQSVAFWCNPISGHATLYWYQQILGQGPKLLIQFQNNGVVDDSQLPKDRFSAERLKGVDSTLKIQPAKLEDSAVYLCASRGPGNNEQFFGPGTRLTVL.